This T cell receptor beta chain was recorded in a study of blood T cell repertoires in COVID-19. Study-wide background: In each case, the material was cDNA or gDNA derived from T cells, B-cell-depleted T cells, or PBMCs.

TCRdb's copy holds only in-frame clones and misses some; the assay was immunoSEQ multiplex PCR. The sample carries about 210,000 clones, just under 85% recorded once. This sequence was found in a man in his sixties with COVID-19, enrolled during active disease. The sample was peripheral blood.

The chain's CDR3 is CASSRTGSGSPLHF. In DNA form, the CDR3 reads TGTGCCAGCAGTCGGACCGGGAGCGGGTCACCCCTCCACTTT. This chain links TRBV14 with TRBJ1-6, with D unresolved. CDR3 size: 14 residues. The V and J ends lost 6 bases and 10 bases respectively, with 16 bases between them. Germline V gives CDR1 SGHDN, CDR2 FVKESK.